The 12 T cell receptor beta chains listed next were all sequenced from one sample in a study of cytotoxic CD8 clonotypes in ibrutinib-treated CLL. Profiling relied on immunoSEQ multiplex PCR, and the TCRdb table lists in-frame clones only, not all of them. The sample has 130,000 or so clones, around 77% seen once. The sequences come from PBMCs, collected after 12 months of ibrutinib treatment. All receptors come from a human donor with chronic lymphocytic leukemia.

The V gene is TRBV7-2, the J gene TRBJ1-6; D ambiguous. Trimming left V 7 bases short and J 9 bases short, with 16 bases between. CDR3 length: 14 residues. Looked up from germline, CDR1 is SGHTA and CDR2 is FQGNSA. The CDR3 nucleotides read TGTGCCAGCAACTCCAACCCGACGGGTTCACCCCTCCACTTT. This gives the protein CASNSNPTGSPLHF.

This clone turned up a few times. This chain joins TRBV2 and TRBJ1-5; tentative D call: TRBD1 (5 bases). The CDR3 is 15 residues long. From germline, CDR1 is SNHLY and CDR2 FYNNEI. V lost 2 bases to trimming and J lost 2 bases, with 10 bases between them. DNA of the CDR3: TGTGCCAGCAGTGAAAGGGGTTGGGGCAATCAGCCCCAGCATTTT. Its protein product is CASSERGWGNQPQHF. The variable domain in full, completed from reference TRBV2 and TRBJ1-5, reads EPEVTQTPSHQVTQMGQEVILRCVPISNHLYFYWYRQILGQKVEFLVSFYNNEISEKSEIFDDQFSVERPDGSNFTLKIRSTKLEDSAMYFCASSERGWGNQPQHFGDGTRLSIL.

The V call is TRBV7-8, the J call TRBJ2-7; TRBD1 matches 8 bases. Germline V gene lookup returns CDR1 SGHVS and CDR2 FQNEAQ. The V gene end was trimmed by 8 bases and the J gene end by 2 bases; junction bases not matched to a gene: 5. The CDR3 consists of 13 residues. The CDR3 DNA is TGTGCCAGCTCTCGGGACAGGCCCTACGAGCAGTACTTC. It codes for CASSRDRPYEQYF.

The chain uses TRBV30 and TRBJ1-2; D is ambiguous. The CDR3 loop spans 14 amino acids. Trimming removed 2 bases at V and 7 bases at J, with 17 bases between. Germline assignment: CDR1 GTSNPN and CDR2 SVGIG (reference sequence). The DNA for the CDR3 is TGTGCCTGGAGTCCCTTAGCGGGGTTTGGTGGCTACACCTTC. Translated, it gives CAWSPLAGFGGYTF.

J is TRBJ2-7 and V is TRBV7-2; D not resolved. With 5 bases removed from V and 4 bases from J, the gap between germline ends came to 12 bases. The CDR3 sequence is 13 residues long. CDR1 is SGHTA and CDR2 is FQGNSA in the germline V gene. CDR3 coding DNA: TGTGCCAGCAGCCTCGGTGAAGGGTACGAGCAGTACTTC. Its translation is CASSLGEGYEQYF.

V gene TRBV5-1 combines with J gene TRBJ2-2; D is perhaps TRBD1 (6 bases). V was pared by 1 base and J by 6 bases, with 10 bases between. There are 14 residues in the CDR3. Germline lookup yields CDR1 SGHRS and CDR2 YFSETQ. Here the CDR3 reads CASSLSGEPGELFF. CDR3 DNA: TGCGCCAGCAGCTTGTCAGGGGAACCCGGGGAGCTGTTTTTT.

The gene calls are TRBV4-3 and TRBJ1-5; D is undetermined. The CDR3 has 13 residues. Germline V gives CDR1 LGHNA, CDR2 YSLEER. V shed 1 base and J shed 1 base, with 2 bases lying between them. For the CDR3, the DNA is TGCGCCAGCAGCCAAGCCAGCAATCAGCCCCAGCATTTT. It translates to CASSQASNQPQHF.

This chain joins TRBV29-1 and TRBJ2-7, with TRBD1 identical over 8 bases. The CDR3 has 13 amino acids. V lost 5 bases, J lost 2 bases, and 5 bases stayed unmatched. Germline CDR1 and CDR2: SQVTM and ANQGSEA. CDR3 sequence: CSVLSTGAYEQYF. Here the CDR3 DNA reads TGCAGCGTTTTATCGACAGGGGCCTACGAGCAGTACTTC.

The chain carries TRBV27 and TRBJ1-2; a weak D match, TRBD1 (6 bases). Germline loops: CDR1 MNHEY, CDR2 SMNVEV (reference sequence). There are 13 residues in the CDR3. V gave up 0 bases and J gave up 8 bases, with 10 bases separating them. CDR3 sequence (DNA): TGTGCCAGCAGTTTATCGGGGGGCGTGGGCTACACCTTC. It encodes CASSLSGGVGYTF.

The rearrangement joins TRBV5-6 to TRBJ2-4, with 8 positions matching TRBD1. The CDR3 is made up of 18 amino acids. V lost 4 bases to trimming and J lost 0 bases; unmatched junction nucleotides: 12. From germline, CDR1 is SGHDT and CDR2 YYEEEE. CDR3 nucleotide sequence: TGTGCCAGCAGCAGGACAGGGTCGGGGCCAATAGCCAAAAACATTCAGTACTTC. It translates to CASSRTGSGPIAKNIQYF.

V is TRBV19 and J is TRBJ1-1, with 12 bases identical to TRBD1. Germline lookup yields CDR1 LNHDA and CDR2 SQIVND (reference sequence). V shed 4 bases and J 1 base; nucleotides not matched to a gene: 4. This CDR3 has 16 residues. The CDR3 bases are TGTGCCAGTAGTACCGGGACAGGGGGCCGGAACACTGAAGCTTTCTTT. Its translation: CASSTGTGGRNTEAFF.

The rearrangement links TRBV5-1 to TRBJ2-7, with D unclear. With 1 base removed from V and 3 bases from J, the gap between germline ends came to 8 bases. CDR1 is SGHRS, CDR2 YFSETQ, per germline. The CDR3 extends over 13 amino acids. CDR3 coding DNA: TGCGCCAGCAGCTTGTCGCGGAACTACGAGCAGTACTTC. Protein: CASSLSRNYEQYF.